This T cell receptor (beta chain) was profiled in a study of T-cell memory formation after mild COVID-19. Study overall: Clustering of TCRs was largely donor specific.

MiXCR was run by TCRdb on the 5' RACE reads, yielding one entry per CDR3 protein. Among 140,000 or so distinct CDR3 sequences listed, 6% to 6.5% were seen once. Germline values: CDR1 SGHTA, CDR2 FQGTGA. V lost 5 bases and J lost 2; bases outside the gene matches: 7. The CDR3 totals 15 residues. This TCR was recovered from an adult woman who had mild COVID-19 (a few samples of this study predate the infection). Cell type and time point are not known. Sample: PBMCs or a T cell subset sorted from them (not recorded which). The chain uses TRBV7-3 and TRBJ1-2; 8 positions agree with TRBD1. The CDR3 nucleotides read TGTGCCAGCAGCGCGTCCCGGGACAGGAACTATGGCTACACCTTC. It is translated as CASSASRDRNYGYTF.